Included here is one TCR beta chain sequence, with context. The entry originates in a study of response to subunit inactivated influenza vaccine. TCRdb re-analysed the RT-PCR reads in MiXCR, keeping a single row per CDR3 protein. In the table there are about 520,000 distinct CDR3 sequences, approximately 7.8% of which are singletons. The CDR3 totals 14 residues. J lost 7 bases, V lost 3 bases, and 5 bases had no gene match. The germline CDR1 and CDR2 sequences are SGDLS and YYNGEE. The starting material was PBMCs from blood, obtained 23 months after vaccination. The chain joins TRBV9 to TRBJ2-5; 11 bases align to TRBD1. The source of this sequence is a man between 50 and 75 years old who received an inactivated influenza vaccine. In nucleotides, the CDR3 is TGTGCCAGCAGCGAGGACAGGGGGCTGGGGACCCAGTACTTC. It translates to CASSEDRGLGTQYF. Based on the CDR3 plus reference TRBV9 and TRBJ2-5, the full variable domain is DSGVTQTPKHLITATGQRVTLRCSPRSGDLSVYWYQQSLDQGLQFLIQYYNGEERAKGNILERFSAQQFPDLHSELNLSSLELGDSALYFCASSEDRGLGTQYFGPGTRLLVL.